This T cell receptor beta chain was sequenced for a study of blood T cell repertoires in COVID-19. Study at large: Samples representing acute and convalescent COVID-19 were sourced from the United States, Italy and Spain.

Which cohort a participant joined came from the clinical history participants gave. Using immunoSEQ multiplex PCR, the repertoire was profiled, and TCRdb retains in-frame clones only, with some absent. The sample holds around 300,000 clones, 90% seen once. Germline CDR1 SGHRS, CDR2 YFSETQ. CDR3 length equals 15 residues. After removal of 5 bases from V and 5 bases from J, the junction contained 9 bases not matched to a gene. In its sample, this clone was seen a few times. Sequencing was done on a sample of PBMCs or T cells enriched from blood (not recorded which). The rearrangement joins TRBV5-1 to TRBJ1-4; 7 bases are a match to TRBD1. This clonotype originated in a woman younger than 35 with acute COVID-19. The CDR3 loop is CASSSGGTANEKLFF. For the CDR3, the DNA is TGCGCCAGCAGTTCAGGCGGGACAGCAAATGAAAAACTGTTTTTT. The full variable domain, with the rest looked up from reference TRBV5-1 and TRBJ1-4, is KAGVTQTPRYLIKTRGQQVTLSCSPISGHRSVSWYQQTPGQGLQFLFEYFSETQRNKGNFPGRFSGRQFSNSRSEMNVSTLELGDSALYLCASSSGGTANEKLFFGSGTQLSVL.